Included here is one T cell receptor (beta chain) sequence, with context. Its antigen is undetermined. Germline assignment: CDR1 MNHEY and CDR2 SVGEGT. The CDR3 covers 13 residues. Trimming left V 6 bases short and J 3 bases short, with 9 bases between. The sample comes from a study of T cell repertoires in cytomegalovirus infection. Study-wide context: Signatures in public TCR beta sequences pointed to both CMV infection and matching HLA type. Study-wide results and caveats: There were carriers of CMV plus the relevant HLA, and cumulative public TCR beta family frequency identified them. Within the response measured ex vivo, HLA-C-restricted CMV-specific TCR beta clonotypes were dominant.

Each CDR3 protein gets one entry after TCRdb re-called the reads with MiXCR. The sample records approximately 550,000 distinct CDR3 sequences, about 15% being singletons. The origin of this receptor is a human donor in good health (CMV status not recorded). Some clones in this sample may be carry-over from other donors' samples. J is TRBJ1-5 and V is TRBV6-2 or TRBV6-3; D perhaps matches TRBD1 (6 bases). Sequenced input: CD8+ T cells from PBMCs. The CDR3 bases are TGTGCCAGCAGCCAGGGGTACAATCAGCCCCAGCATTTT. Translation: CASSQGYNQPQHF.